This TCR beta chain derives from a study of blood T cell repertoires in COVID-19 (TCRdb year 2020). For context, the study as a whole: Samples from collaborators originated in the United States, Italy and Spain and spanned both the acute and convalescent phases of COVID-19. The prospective study material was composed of cDNA or gDNA derived from T cells, B-cell-depleted T cells, or PBMCs. Subjects who had been exposed to COVID-19, were actively infected with it, or had recovered from it provided the deeply sampled blood TCRbeta repertoires that made up the dataset. Samples came from the ongoing ImmuneRACE study (first 160 participants) plus 1,254 subjects from 6 global collaborators. Nearly every sample came with metadata listing a de-identified subject ID, COVID-19 status, age in years and sex. Where available, HLA class I and class II types were taken from metadata supplied by the sample provider and were not determined by assay-based typing. A freely available public database, intended as a resource for researchers studying the immune response to SARS-CoV-2, is where the repertoires were released. On the study overall, not on this receptor specifically: Clinical and demographic metadata were provided uncurated, with the amount varying by source and participant.

In Seattle, one collaborating source enrolled patients while the infection was active and tracked those patients longitudinally over the course of disease. Each collaborating institution followed its own protocols to collect whole blood in K2EDTA tubes. For TCRbeta analysis, collaborators shipped samples as frozen whole blood, isolated PBMCs, or DNA extracted from either of those sample types. TCRbeta CDR3 regions were amplified from genomic DNA by means of the immunoSEQ Assay, a bias-controlled multiplex PCR. From the authors' description of their analysis: The number of nucleated cells in each sample was estimated from the amplification of reference gene primers within the assay. To quantify the absolute abundance of each unique TCRbeta CDR3 rearrangement, sequence reads were collapsed and filtered. For each sample, productive Simpson clonality was calculated as the square root of Simpson's diversity index over productive rearrangements. TCRdb retrieved this table from immuneACCESS and kept in-frame rearrangements only. Not all clones are present; in checked studies, unresolved V genes account for under half, and no reason is known for the remainder. That table furnishes V, J and clone size, whereas the DNA furnished D and trimming. For this sample the table gives around 400,000 clones, of which 80% to 90% were detected only once. Jointly, the top ten make up roughly 2.1% of the sample.

Points on this clone: This clone's antigen is unknown. Per-nucleotide qualities are absent, and no much larger clonotype sits a single base away.

The V end gives up 1 base and the J end 3 bases, leaving 0 bases in the junction not matched to a gene. CDR1 and CDR2, looked up from the germline V gene (reference sequence), are LNHNV and YYDKDF. The CDR3 runs 13 amino acids, cysteine and phenylalanine included. This entry keeps only the CDR3 DNA: 39 bases, framed from base 1. The sequence links TRBV15 to TRBJ2-7, with 7 bases aligning to TRBD1. Sequencing was performed on peripheral blood. The clonotype was recovered from an older woman with COVID-19, enrolled during active disease. This receptor carries the CDR3 CATSRGTGYEQYF. The sequenced DNA is TGTGCCACCAGCAGAGGGACAGGCTACGAGCAGTACTTC.